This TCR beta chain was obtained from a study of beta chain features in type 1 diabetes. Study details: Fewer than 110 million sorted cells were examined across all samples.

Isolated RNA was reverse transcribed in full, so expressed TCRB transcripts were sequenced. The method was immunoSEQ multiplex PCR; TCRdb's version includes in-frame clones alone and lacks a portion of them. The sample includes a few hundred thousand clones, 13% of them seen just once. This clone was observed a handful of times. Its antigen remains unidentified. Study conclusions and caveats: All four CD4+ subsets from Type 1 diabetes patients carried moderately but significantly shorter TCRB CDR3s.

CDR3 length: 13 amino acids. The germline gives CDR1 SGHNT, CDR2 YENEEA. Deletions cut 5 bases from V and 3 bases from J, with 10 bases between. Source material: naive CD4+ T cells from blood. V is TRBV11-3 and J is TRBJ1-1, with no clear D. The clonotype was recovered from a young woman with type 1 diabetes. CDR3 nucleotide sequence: TGTGCCAGCAGCATCAGGAGGGACACTGAAGCTTTCTTT. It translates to CASSIRRDTEAFF. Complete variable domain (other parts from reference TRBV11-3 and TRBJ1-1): EAGVVQSPRYKIIEKKQPVAFWCNPISGHNTLYWYLQNLGQGPELLIRYENEEAVDDSQLPKDRFSAERLKGVDSTLKIQPAELGDSAVYLCASSIRRDTEAFFGQGTRLTVV.